This entry lists 24 T cell receptor beta chains sequenced from one sample in a study of cytomegalovirus exposure and HLA in healthy donors. The PCR contained 60 Vbeta and 13 Jbeta primers. Method: immunoSEQ multiplex PCR; TCRdb's copy keeps in-frame clones and lacks some. The data show fewer than 150,000 clones, 60% to 85% seen once. The sequencing input was PBMCs. The source is a man between 18 and 35 years old in good health and CMV-seronegative.

V and J are TRBV23-1 and TRBJ1-1; D is undetermined. TRBV23-1 is recorded as an ORF, its role being uncertain. The CDR3 totals 15 residues. V dropped 0 bases and J dropped 3 bases, with 11 bases sitting between them. The chain's CDR3 is CASSQSIDTYTEAFF. For the CDR3, the DNA is TGCGCCAGCAGTCAATCGATAGATACCTACACTGAAGCTTTCTTT.

This sequence joins TRBV11-2 and TRBJ2-1, with 10 bases that match TRBD1. The CDR3 sequence is 16 residues long. Germline V gives CDR1 SGHAT, CDR2 FQNNGV. Unmatched junction bases numbered 5, after V lost 2 bases and J lost 4 bases. The CDR3 DNA sequence: TGTGCCAGCAGCTTACTGACAGGGGGCCTTTACAATGAGCAGTTCTTC. Its translation is CASSLLTGGLYNEQFF.

The rearrangement uses TRBV7-3 and TRBJ2-5; D may be TRBD1 (6 bases). Germline CDR1 and CDR2: SGHTA and FQGTGA. V lost 5 bases and J 5 bases, leaving 18 bases between the germline ends. The CDR3 runs to 15 residues. DNA for the CDR3: TGTGCCAGCAGCCCGCACAGGGCGGGCGGCGAGACCCAGTACTTC. Translation gives CASSPHRAGGETQYF.

The chain joins TRBV7-9 to TRBJ1-5, with 9 nucleotides matching TRBD1. The CDR3 runs to 15 residues. The germline V gene has CDR1 SEHNR and CDR2 FQNEAQ (reference sequence). With V trimmed by 5 bases and J by 1 base, 3 bases remained unmatched. The CDR3 bases are TGTGCCAGCAGCCCCGGGACAGGGAGCAATCAGCCCCAGCATTTT. It encodes CASSPGTGSNQPQHF.

Comment on this clone: An end of the junction differs from the germline gene, which may be a read error. The rearrangement links TRBV15 to TRBJ2-3; tentatively, D is TRBD2 (5 bases). This CDR3 is built from 14 residues. CDR1 LNHNV and CDR2 YYDKDF come from the germline V gene (reference sequence). The CDR3, as DNA: TGTACCACCAGCAGAGATGCGGGTGCAGATACGCAGTATTTT. This sequence encodes CTTSRDAGADTQYF. The whole variable domain, filled in from reference TRBV15 and TRBJ2-3, reads DAMVIQNPRYQVTQFGKPVTLSCSQTLNHNVMYWYQQKSSQAPKLLFHYYDKDFNNEADTPDNFQSRRPNTSFCFLDIRSPGLGDTAMYLCTTSRDAGADTQYFGPGTRLTVL.

The chain is built from TRBV18 and TRBJ1-5, with TRBD1 matching over 9 bases. This CDR3 contains 15 residues. Per the germline V gene, CDR1 is KGHSH and CDR2 is LQKENI. Germline trimming cut 5 bases from V and 5 bases from J; bases unmatched to any gene: 7. CDR3 in DNA: TGTGCCAGCTCAGGACAGGGGTTACGGGATCAGCCCCAGCATTTT. As protein: CASSGQGLRDQPQHF.

V usage is TRBV11-2 and J usage is TRBJ1-1; D remains ambiguous. The CDR3 has 11 amino acids. The V end was cut by 2 bases, the J end by 10 bases, with 8 bases between. Germline CDR1 and CDR2: SGHAT and FQNNGV. The CDR3 DNA is TGTGCCAGCAGCTTATTAAACGGAGCTTTCTTT. It yields the protein CASSLLNGAFF. Full variable domain (missing parts from reference TRBV11-2 and TRBJ1-1): EAGVAQSPRYKIIEKRQSVAFWCNPISGHATLYWYQQILGQGPKLLIQFQNNGVVDDSQLPKDRFSAERLKGVDSTLKIQPAKLEDSAVYLCASSLLNGAFFGQGTRLTVV.

A remark on this clone: A far larger clone is only one base removed, so a read error is likely. The V and J genes are TRBV2 and TRBJ2-1; D call uncertain. The CDR3 runs to 14 residues. CDR1 SNHLY and CDR2 FYNNEI come from the germline V gene. CDR3: CASSRDSSYNDQFF. CDR3 nucleotides: TGTGCCAGCAGTCGAGATAGCTCCTACAATGACCAGTTCTTC.

This chain links TRBV5-6 with TRBJ1-5, with TRBD1 matching 7 bases. Trimming cost V 0 bases and J 2 bases; bases outside gene matches: 8. Germline-derived CDR1 and CDR2 are SGHDT and YYEEEE. The CDR3 has 17 residues. The CDR3 DNA reads as TGTGCCAGCAGCTTGGCCGGGGGACAGAGGGGCAATCAGCCCCAGCATTTT. Protein sequence: CASSLAGGQRGNQPQHF.

The chain uses TRBV7-9 and TRBJ1-1; D gene unclear. In germline, CDR1 is SEHNR, CDR2 FQNEAQ (reference sequence). The CDR3 is 13 residues long. Trimming removed 0 bases at V and 1 base at J, with 3 bases between. The CDR3 here is CASSLAKNTEAFF. The DNA of the CDR3 is TGTGCCAGCAGCTTAGCTAAGAACACTGAAGCTTTCTTT.

The chain links TRBV9 to TRBJ1-2; no clear D gene. Trimming cost V 0 bases and J 4 bases, with 16 bases left between them. Germline-derived CDR1 and CDR2 are SGDLS and YYNGEE. The CDR3 runs to 16 residues. CDR3 sequence: CASSVDGVYSGYGYTF. In DNA, the CDR3 is TGTGCCAGCAGCGTAGATGGTGTGTATTCGGGCTATGGCTACACCTTC.

As DNA, the CDR3 is TGTGCCAGCAGCGTAGCTGGGAGTGCTAGCGAGCAGTACTTC. Translated: CASSVAGSASEQYF. The chain joins TRBV9 to TRBJ2-7; D is possibly TRBD2 (5 bases). Between the trimmed V and J ends, which lost 0 bases and 6 bases, there was a span of 13 bases. The CDR3 extends over 14 amino acids. The V gene's germline CDR1 is SGDLS and CDR2 YYNGEE.

This clone was counted only a few times. The rearrangement uses TRBV6-5 and TRBJ2-1; 8 nucleotides match TRBD1. Germline CDR1 reads MNHEY; CDR2 reads SVGAGI. The trim removed 5 bases at V and 8 bases at J, leaving 5 bases unmatched. This CDR3 contains 13 residues. CDR3: CASSGQGYDEQFF. The CDR3 bases are TGTGCCAGCAGTGGACAGGGATACGATGAGCAGTTCTTC.

As for this clone: The germline gene is not matched at one end of the junction; a read error may be the cause. The chain couples TRBV5-1 to TRBJ1-1; D possibly corresponds to TRBD1 (6 bases). The germline gives CDR1 SGHRS, CDR2 YFSETQ. The CDR3 spans 15 residues. The CDR3 loop is CASSLQGAGNAEAFF. CDR3 coding DNA: TGCGCCAGCAGCTTACAGGGAGCGGGGAACGCTGAAGCTTTCTTT.

There are a few counts of this clone. J is TRBJ2-7 and V is TRBV9; weak D call: TRBD1 (6 bases). Germline CDR1 and CDR2: SGDLS and YYNGEE. The CDR3 spans 13 residues. V lost 3 bases and J lost 1, with 8 bases in between. DNA for the CDR3: TGTGCCAGCAGCGCAGGACAGTCCTACGAGCAGTACTTC. Translation: CASSAGQSYEQYF.

This clone has only one observation. The chain links TRBV9 to TRBJ1-4; 11 positions agree with TRBD1. Per the germline V gene, CDR1 is SGDLS and CDR2 is YYNGEE. V was pared by 0 bases and J by 10 bases, with 5 bases of the junction left unmatched. The CDR3 is 15 residues long. Here the CDR3 reads CASSVVGQGAVKLFF. For the CDR3, the DNA is TGTGCCAGCAGCGTAGTCGGACAGGGGGCTGTAAAACTGTTTTTT.

The chain joins TRBV5-8 to TRBJ2-5; 8 nucleotides match TRBD1. This CDR3 has 12 amino acids. V dropped 7 bases and J dropped 5; count of bases not matched to a gene: 4. The germline gives CDR1 SGHTS, CDR2 YDEGEE. In DNA, the CDR3 is TGTGCCAGCGGTACAGGGGGGGAGACCCAGTACTTC. Amino acids: CASGTGGETQYF. Complete variable domain (other parts from reference TRBV5-8 and TRBJ2-5): EAGVTQSPTHLIKTRGQQATLRCSPISGHTSVYWYQQALGLGLQFLLWYDEGEERNRGNFPPRFSGRQFPNYSSELNVNALELEDSALYLCASGTGGETQYFGPGTRLLVL.

The gene calls are TRBV27 and TRBJ2-1; 8 bases line up with TRBD1. From germline, CDR1 is MNHEY and CDR2 SMNVEV (reference sequence). The length of the CDR3 is 13 residues. The V segment lost 6 bases and the J segment 5 bases; nucleotides outside the gene matches: 3. In DNA, the CDR3 is TGTGCCAGCAGGGGGACAGGTAACAATGAGCAGTTCTTC. This codes for CASRGTGNNEQFF.

This chain joins TRBV30 and TRBJ2-1, with D perhaps TRBD1 (5 bases). Trimming shortened V by 3 bases and J by 0 bases, and 18 bases separated the two germline ends. This CDR3 comprises 17 residues. Germline CDR1 GTSNPN, CDR2 SVGIG (reference sequence). This CDR3 is CAWRKGLHRASYNEQFF. In DNA, the CDR3 is TGTGCCTGGAGGAAGGGGCTGCATCGAGCCTCCTACAATGAGCAGTTCTTC.

The chain combines TRBV4-1 with TRBJ2-7, with D perhaps TRBD2 (6 bases). This CDR3 region has 14 residues. V was shortened by 5 bases and J by 5 bases, with 16 bases between the two germline ends. Germline CDR1 MGHRA, CDR2 YSYEKL. CDR3 sequence (DNA): TGCGCCAGCAGCGTTCTGGCGGGACGGAACGAGCAGTACTTC. Encoded protein: CASSVLAGRNEQYF.

V gene TRBV5-8 combines with J gene TRBJ1-3; 8 positions agree with TRBD1. The CDR3 length is 14 residues. Germline V CDR1 and CDR2: SGHTS, YDEGEE. Trimming took 5 bases from V and 4 from J; bases not matched to a gene: 5. CDR3 amino acids: CASRRTGIGNTIYF. CDR3 DNA sequence: TGTGCCAGCAGGCGGACAGGGATAGGAAACACCATATATTTT. Filled out from reference TRBV5-8 and TRBJ1-3, the complete variable domain reads EAGVTQSPTHLIKTRGQQATLRCSPISGHTSVYWYQQALGLGLQFLLWYDEGEERNRGNFPPRFSGRQFPNYSSELNVNALELEDSALYLCASRRTGIGNTIYFGEGSWLTVV.

This chain joins TRBV18 and TRBJ2-1, with 8 bases matching TRBD1. There are 15 residues in the CDR3. The ends lost 4 bases at V and 9 bases at J; junction bases unmatched: 11. Germline CDR1 and CDR2: KGHSH and LQKENI. Written as DNA, the CDR3 is TGTGCCAGCTCACACGAGACAGGGGTGCCGAGTGAGCAGTTCTTC. Encoded protein: CASSHETGVPSEQFF.

The genes are TRBV10-3 and TRBJ2-7, with D possibly matching TRBD1 (6 bases). CDR1 and CDR2 from the germline V gene are ENHRY and SYGVKD. Between the trimmed V and J ends, which lost 8 bases and 1 base, there was a span of 18 bases. The CDR3 consists of 15 residues. This CDR3 reads CAIEGDDPLSYEQYF. The CDR3 DNA follows: TGTGCCATCGAGGGGGACGATCCTTTGTCCTACGAGCAGTACTTC.

The rearrangement joins TRBV5-1 to TRBJ2-1; 10 nucleotides agree with TRBD2. With 1 base clipped from V and 8 bases from J, the junction kept 9 bases outside the gene matches. The CDR3 runs to 16 residues. Germline CDR1 SGHRS, CDR2 YFSETQ. The CDR3 is CASSLYASGSPDEQFF. In nucleotides, the CDR3 is TGCGCCAGCAGCTTGTACGCTAGCGGGAGCCCGGATGAGCAGTTCTTC.